This T cell receptor (beta chain) was documented in a study of T cell responses to AZD1222 COVID-19 vaccine. For this clone: Its antigen is unknown.

Assay: immunoSEQ multiplex PCR; the TCRdb copy retains only in-frame clones and omits some. The repertoire holds about 90,000 clones, with under 95% as singletons. Overall study findings and caveats: The donors showed a predominance of white British ancestry and of females, with possible underestimation of clonal diversity. Without day 14 samples, only post-peak T cell repertoires were studied. After two AZD1222 doses, spike-specific TCR breadth and depth rose versus day 0.

Germline CDR1 and CDR2: LNHDA and SQIVND (reference sequence). The CDR3 length is 14 residues. Unmatched junction bases numbered 5, after V lost 3 bases and J lost 5 bases. The sample consisted of peripheral blood, taken on day 0 of MenACWY control vaccination. V gene TRBV19 combines with J gene TRBJ1-2; 8 nucleotides agree with TRBD1. The TCR was taken from an adult in good health. The CDR3 DNA is TGTGCCAGTAGTATTCCAGGACAGGGTTATGGCTACACCTTC. It yields the protein CASSIPGQGYGYTF.